This passage covers 14 T cell receptor beta chains from one sample sequenced in a study of CD8 T cells in Susac syndrome. About 0.5 to 1 ug RNA was reverse transcribed with random hexamers. MiXCR, run by TCRdb on the immunoSEQ multiplex PCR reads, gives a single entry per CDR3 protein. Of about 140,000 distinct CDR3 sequences in the sample, approximately 95% were seen once. Sequencing was performed on CD4+ T cells from PBMCs. The receptor set was obtained from a human donor with Susac syndrome.

The CDR3 reads CASSLGGGNEQYF. The CDR3 DNA sequence: TGCGCCAGCAGCTTGGGTGGAGGGAACGAGCAGTACTTC. V and J are TRBV5-1 and TRBJ2-7; possibly TRBD2 for D (6 bases). Germline values: CDR1 SGHRS, CDR2 YFSETQ. V was shortened by 0 bases and J by 5 bases, with 9 bases between the two germline ends. This CDR3 region has 13 residues.

This chain links TRBV6-5 with TRBJ1-2; a weak D match, TRBD1 (5 bases). CDR3 size: 12 residues. Germline CDR1 is MNHEY and CDR2 is SVGAGI. Trimming shortened V by 5 bases and J by 8 bases, and 12 bases separated the two germline ends. CDR3 bases: TGTGCCAGCAGTCTGGGGGGGAGAGGCTACACCTTC. The encoded protein is CASSLGGRGYTF.

CDR3 coding DNA: TGTGCCAGCTCACCGTCGGGATCTGGCTACACCTTC. Residues: CASSPSGSGYTF. The rearrangement joins TRBV18 to TRBJ1-2, with D uncertain. The germline V gene has CDR1 KGHSH and CDR2 LQKENI. V was trimmed by 3 bases and J by 7 bases, leaving 9 bases between them. The CDR3 covers 12 residues.

The chain recombines TRBV5-4 with TRBJ2-2; 9 nucleotides match TRBD1. CDR3 length equals 15 residues. With V trimmed by 7 bases and J by 6 bases, 10 bases remained unmatched. Germline values: CDR1 SGHNT, CDR2 YYREEE (reference sequence). The CDR3 nucleotides are TGTGCCAGCCGGGCGGCACAGGGGGCTGCCGGGGAGCTGTTTTTT. Encoded protein: CASRAAQGAAGELFF.

The chain links TRBV20-1 to TRBJ2-5; D is unclear. Germline CDR1 DFQATT, CDR2 SNEGSKA (reference sequence). The CDR3 runs to 15 residues. V was shortened by 4 bases and J by 0 bases, with 15 bases between the two germline ends. The CDR3 sequence: CSAIPPAEYQETQYF. CDR3 DNA sequence: TGCAGTGCTATCCCTCCAGCTGAGTACCAAGAGACCCAGTACTTC.

This clonotype was detected a few times. The chain couples TRBV14 to TRBJ2-7; 8 bases are a match to TRBD2. The CDR3 covers 17 residues. CDR1 is SGHDN, CDR2 FVKESK, per germline. V gave up 1 base and J gave up 1 base; unmatched junction bases: 9. The CDR3 coding sequence is TGTGCCAGCAGCCAAGCGTCCGACCGGGGGGGGTCCTACGAGCAGTACTTC. The encoded protein is CASSQASDRGGSYEQYF.

This chain joins TRBV7-2 and TRBJ2-1, with 7 bases lining up with TRBD2. Germline V lookup: CDR1 SGHTA, CDR2 FQGNSA. The CDR3 extends over 15 amino acids. V shed 4 bases, J shed 4 bases, and the junction held 7 bases outside the gene matches. This CDR3 reads CASSSTSAQYNEQFF. The CDR3 nucleotides are TGTGCCAGCAGCTCTACTAGCGCACAATACAATGAGCAGTTCTTC.

This chain links TRBV4-1 with TRBJ2-1; 9 bases line up with TRBD1. The CDR3 spans 17 residues. The V gene's germline CDR1 is MGHRA and CDR2 YSYEKL. The trim removed 3 bases at V and 0 bases at J, leaving 6 bases unmatched. CDR3 loop: CASSHRGQGISYNEQFF. The DNA of the CDR3 is TGCGCCAGCAGCCATCGGGGACAGGGAATCTCCTACAATGAGCAGTTCTTC.

The chain uses TRBV9 and TRBJ1-6, with D possibly TRBD1 on 5 matching bases. Looked up from germline, CDR1 is SGDLS and CDR2 is YYNGEE. CDR3 length equals 14 residues. V gave up 0 bases and J gave up 7 bases, with 8 bases separating them. This CDR3 is CASSVDPGNSPLHF. In DNA form, the CDR3 reads TGTGCCAGCAGCGTAGATCCAGGGAATTCACCCCTCCACTTT.

V usage is TRBV5-1 and J usage is TRBJ1-6; 8 bases align to TRBD1. This CDR3 contains 17 residues. CDR1 is SGHRS and CDR2 is YFSETQ in the germline V gene. Germline trimming cut 1 base from V and 10 bases from J; bases unmatched to any gene: 13. For the CDR3, the DNA is TGCGCCAGCAGCTTGATAAGCCTCGGACAGGGCCAATCACCCCTCCACTTT. Protein sequence: CASSLISLGQGQSPLHF. Together with reference TRBV5-1 and TRBJ1-6, the CDR3 gives the full variable domain: KAGVTQTPRYLIKTRGQQVTLSCSPISGHRSVSWYQQTPGQGLQFLFEYFSETQRNKGNFPGRFSGRQFSNSRSEMNVSTLELGDSALYLCASSLISLGQGQSPLHFGNGTRLTVT.

The chain recombines TRBV12-3 or TRBV12-4 with TRBJ2-5; D is perhaps TRBD1 (6 bases). CDR3 size: 14 residues. The V end was cut by 4 bases, the J end by 2 bases, with 11 bases between. The CDR3 DNA reads as TGTGCCAGCAGTTGGGGACACCGACAAGAGACCCAGTACTTC. It is translated as CASSWGHRQETQYF.

This clonotype was recorded a few times. This chain connects TRBV11-2 to TRBJ2-5; maybe TRBD2 (5 bases). V was shortened by 4 bases and J by 5 bases, with 14 bases between the two germline ends. The CDR3 consists of 14 residues. Germline V CDR1 and CDR2: SGHAT, FQNNGV. DNA of the CDR3: TGTGCCAGCAGCTATACTAGGACGGAGGAGACCCAGTACTTC. Residues: CASSYTRTEETQYF.

The chain employs TRBV9 and TRBJ2-2; D is ambiguous. Germline loops: CDR1 SGDLS, CDR2 YYNGEE. The CDR3 extends over 15 amino acids. Deletions cut 0 bases from V and 1 base from J, with 7 bases between. This CDR3 reads CASSVDARNTGELFF. DNA of the CDR3: TGTGCCAGCAGCGTAGATGCTAGGAACACCGGGGAGCTGTTTTTT.

The genes are TRBV28 and TRBJ2-1; D is possibly TRBD2 (6 bases). Germline V gene data show CDR1 as MDHEN and CDR2 as SYDVKM. This CDR3 contains 14 residues. Between the trimmed V and J ends, which lost 1 base and 10 bases, there was a span of 14 bases. CDR3 loop: CASSLYPLGREQFF. DNA of the CDR3: TGTGCCAGCAGTTTATATCCCCTGGGGAGGGAGCAGTTCTTC.